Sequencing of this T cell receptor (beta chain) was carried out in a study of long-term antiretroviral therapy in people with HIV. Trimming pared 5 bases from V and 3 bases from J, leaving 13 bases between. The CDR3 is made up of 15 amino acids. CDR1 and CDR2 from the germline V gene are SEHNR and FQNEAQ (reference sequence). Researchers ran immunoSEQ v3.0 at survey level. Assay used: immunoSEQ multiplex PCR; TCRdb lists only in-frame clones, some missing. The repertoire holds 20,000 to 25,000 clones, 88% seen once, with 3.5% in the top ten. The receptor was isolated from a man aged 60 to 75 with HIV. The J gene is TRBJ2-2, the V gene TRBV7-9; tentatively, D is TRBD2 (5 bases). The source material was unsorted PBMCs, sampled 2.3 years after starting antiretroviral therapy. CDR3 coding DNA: TGTGCCAGCAGCCCTCGAGGAGGCTACACCGGGGAGCTGTTTTTT. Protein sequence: CASSPRGGYTGELFF. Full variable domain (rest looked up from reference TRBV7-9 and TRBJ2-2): DTGVSQNPRHKITKRGQNVTFRCDPISEHNRLYWYRQTLGQGPEFLTYFQNEAQLEKSRLLSDRFSAERPKGSFSTLEIQRTEQGDSAMYLCASSPRGGYTGELFFGEGSRLTVL.